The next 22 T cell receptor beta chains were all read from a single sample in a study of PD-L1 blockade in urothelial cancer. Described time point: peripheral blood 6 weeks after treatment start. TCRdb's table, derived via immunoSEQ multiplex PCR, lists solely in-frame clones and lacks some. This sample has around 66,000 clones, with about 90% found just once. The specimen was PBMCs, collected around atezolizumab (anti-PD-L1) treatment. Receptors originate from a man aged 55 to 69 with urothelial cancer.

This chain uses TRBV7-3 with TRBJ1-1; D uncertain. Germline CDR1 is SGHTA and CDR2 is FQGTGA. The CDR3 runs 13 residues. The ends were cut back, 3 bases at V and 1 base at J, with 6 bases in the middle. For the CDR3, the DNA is TGTGCCAGCAGCTTGACGGGGAACACTGAAGCTTTCTTT. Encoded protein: CASSLTGNTEAFF.

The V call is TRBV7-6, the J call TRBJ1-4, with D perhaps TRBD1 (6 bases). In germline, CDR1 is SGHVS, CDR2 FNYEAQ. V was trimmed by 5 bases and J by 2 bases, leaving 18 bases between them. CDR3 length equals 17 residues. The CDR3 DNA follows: TGTGCCAGCAGCCCTACAGGGTTCGGCCGCACTAATGAAAAACTGTTTTTT. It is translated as CASSPTGFGRTNEKLFF. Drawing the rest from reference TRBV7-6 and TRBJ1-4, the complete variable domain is GAGVSQSPRYKVTKRGQDVALRCDPISGHVSLYWYRQALGQGPEFLTYFNYEAQQDKSGLPNDRFSAERPEGSISTLTIQRTEQRDSAMYRCASSPTGFGRTNEKLFFGSGTQLSVL.

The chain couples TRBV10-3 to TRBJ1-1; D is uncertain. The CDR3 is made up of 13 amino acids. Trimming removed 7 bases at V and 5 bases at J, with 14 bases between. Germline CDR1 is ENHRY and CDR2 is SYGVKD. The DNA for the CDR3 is TGTGCCATCACTCCTACCTCGGGGACTGAAGCTTTCTTT. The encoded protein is CAITPTSGTEAFF.

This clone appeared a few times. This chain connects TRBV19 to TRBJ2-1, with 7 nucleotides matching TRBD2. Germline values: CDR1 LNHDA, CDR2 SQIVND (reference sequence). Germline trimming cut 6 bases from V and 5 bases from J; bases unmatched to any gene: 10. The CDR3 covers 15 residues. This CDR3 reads CASRPPGLADNEQFF. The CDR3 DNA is TGTGCCAGTAGGCCTCCGGGGCTAGCGGACAATGAGCAGTTCTTC. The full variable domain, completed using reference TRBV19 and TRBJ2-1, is DGGITQSPKYLFRKEGQNVTLSCEQNLNHDAMYWYRQDPGQGLRLIYYSQIVNDFQKGDIAEGYSVSREKKESFPLTVTSAQKNPTAFYLCASRPPGLADNEQFFGPGTRLTVL.

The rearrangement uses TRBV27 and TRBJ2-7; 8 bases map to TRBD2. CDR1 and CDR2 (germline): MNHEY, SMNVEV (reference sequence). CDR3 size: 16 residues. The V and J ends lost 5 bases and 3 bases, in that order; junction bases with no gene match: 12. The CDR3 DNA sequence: TGTGCCAGCAGTCACTTCTTCCAGCGGGGGAGCTACGAGCAGTACTTC. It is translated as CASSHFFQRGSYEQYF.

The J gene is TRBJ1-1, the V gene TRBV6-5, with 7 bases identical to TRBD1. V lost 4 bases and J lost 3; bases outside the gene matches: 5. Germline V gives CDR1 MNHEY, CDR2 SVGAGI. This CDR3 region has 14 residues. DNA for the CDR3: TGTGCCAGCAGTTTAGACAGGGACGACACTGAAGCTTTCTTT. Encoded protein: CASSLDRDDTEAFF.

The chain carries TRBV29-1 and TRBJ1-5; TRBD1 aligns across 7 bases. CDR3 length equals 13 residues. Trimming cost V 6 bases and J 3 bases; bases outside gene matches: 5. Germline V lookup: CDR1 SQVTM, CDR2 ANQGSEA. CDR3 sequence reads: CSVGTVANQPQHF. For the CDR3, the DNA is TGCAGCGTAGGGACAGTCGCCAATCAGCCCCAGCATTTT.

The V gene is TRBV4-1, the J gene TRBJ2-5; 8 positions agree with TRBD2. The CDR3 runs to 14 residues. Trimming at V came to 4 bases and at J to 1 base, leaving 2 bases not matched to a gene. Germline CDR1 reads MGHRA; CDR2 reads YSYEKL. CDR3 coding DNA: TGCGCCAGCAGCCCCGGGACTAGCCAAGAGACCCAGTACTTC. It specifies CASSPGTSQETQYF.

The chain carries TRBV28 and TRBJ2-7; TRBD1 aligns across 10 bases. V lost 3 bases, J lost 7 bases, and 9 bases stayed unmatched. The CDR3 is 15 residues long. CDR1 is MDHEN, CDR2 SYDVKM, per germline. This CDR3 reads CASSLSGTGAGEQYF. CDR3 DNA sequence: TGTGCCAGCAGTTTGTCCGGGACAGGGGCCGGGGAGCAGTACTTC. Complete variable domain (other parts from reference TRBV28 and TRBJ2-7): DVKVTQSSRYLVKRTGEKVFLECVQDMDHENMFWYRQDPGLGLRLIYFSYDVKMKEKGDIPEGYSVSREKKERFSLILESASTNQTSMYLCASSLSGTGAGEQYFGPGTRLTVT.

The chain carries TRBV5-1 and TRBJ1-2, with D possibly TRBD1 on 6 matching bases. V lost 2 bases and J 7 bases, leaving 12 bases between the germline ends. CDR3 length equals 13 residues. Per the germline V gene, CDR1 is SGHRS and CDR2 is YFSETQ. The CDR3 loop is CASSLGQISGYTF. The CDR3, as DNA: TGCGCCAGCAGCTTAGGACAGATCTCTGGCTACACCTTC. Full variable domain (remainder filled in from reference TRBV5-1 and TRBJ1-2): KAGVTQTPRYLIKTRGQQVTLSCSPISGHRSVSWYQQTPGQGLQFLFEYFSETQRNKGNFPGRFSGRQFSNSRSEMNVSTLELGDSALYLCASSLGQISGYTFGSGTRLTVV.

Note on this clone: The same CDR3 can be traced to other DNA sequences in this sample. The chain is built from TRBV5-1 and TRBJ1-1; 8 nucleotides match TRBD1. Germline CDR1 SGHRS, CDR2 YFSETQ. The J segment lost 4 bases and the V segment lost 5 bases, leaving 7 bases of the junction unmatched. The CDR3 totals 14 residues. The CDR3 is CASSADRGGTEAFF. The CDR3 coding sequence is TGCGCCAGCAGTGCCGACAGGGGTGGCACTGAAGCTTTCTTT.

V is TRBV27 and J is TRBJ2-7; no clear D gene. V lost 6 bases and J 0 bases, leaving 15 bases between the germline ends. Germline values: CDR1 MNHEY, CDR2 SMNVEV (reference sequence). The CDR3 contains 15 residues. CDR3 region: CASSTRNRSSYEQYF. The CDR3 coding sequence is TGTGCCAGCAGCACCCGCAATCGGAGCTCCTACGAGCAGTACTTC.

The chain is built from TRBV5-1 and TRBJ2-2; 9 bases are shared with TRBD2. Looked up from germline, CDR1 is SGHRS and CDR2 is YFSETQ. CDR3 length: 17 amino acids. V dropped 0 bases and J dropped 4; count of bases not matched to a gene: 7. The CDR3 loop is CASSLVVLAGFTGELFF. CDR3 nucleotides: TGCGCCAGCAGCTTGGTGGTCCTAGCGGGATTCACCGGGGAGCTGTTTTTT. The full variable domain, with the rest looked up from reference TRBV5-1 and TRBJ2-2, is KAGVTQTPRYLIKTRGQQVTLSCSPISGHRSVSWYQQTPGQGLQFLFEYFSETQRNKGNFPGRFSGRQFSNSRSEMNVSTLELGDSALYLCASSLVVLAGFTGELFFGEGSRLTVL.

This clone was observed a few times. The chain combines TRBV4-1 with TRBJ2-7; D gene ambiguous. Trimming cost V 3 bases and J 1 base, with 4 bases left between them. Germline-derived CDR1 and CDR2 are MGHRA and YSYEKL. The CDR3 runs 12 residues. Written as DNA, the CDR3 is TGCGCCAGCAGCCACCAATCCTACGAGCAGTACTTC. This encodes CASSHQSYEQYF.

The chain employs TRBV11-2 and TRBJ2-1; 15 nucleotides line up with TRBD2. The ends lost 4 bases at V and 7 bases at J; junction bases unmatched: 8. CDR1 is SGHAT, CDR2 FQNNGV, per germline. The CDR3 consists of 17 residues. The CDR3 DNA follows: TGTGCCAGCAGCTACACCGGGACTAGCGGGAGGTCGAATGAGCAGTTCTTC. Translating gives CASSYTGTSGRSNEQFF.

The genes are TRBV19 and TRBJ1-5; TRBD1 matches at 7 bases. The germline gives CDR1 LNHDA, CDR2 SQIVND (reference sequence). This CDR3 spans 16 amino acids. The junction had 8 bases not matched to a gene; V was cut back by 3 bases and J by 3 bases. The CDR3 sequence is CASSMVTGPYNQPQHF. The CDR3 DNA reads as TGTGCCAGTAGTATGGTGACAGGGCCGTACAATCAGCCCCAGCATTTT.

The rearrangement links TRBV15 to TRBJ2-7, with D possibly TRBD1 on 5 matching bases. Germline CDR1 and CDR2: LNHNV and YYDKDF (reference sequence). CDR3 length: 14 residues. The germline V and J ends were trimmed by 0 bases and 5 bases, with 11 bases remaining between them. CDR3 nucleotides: TGTGCCACCAGCAGAGATCGAGGACAAAACGAGCAGTACTTC. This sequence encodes CATSRDRGQNEQYF. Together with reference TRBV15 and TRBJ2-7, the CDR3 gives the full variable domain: DAMVIQNPRYQVTQFGKPVTLSCSQTLNHNVMYWYQQKSSQAPKLLFHYYDKDFNNEADTPDNFQSRRPNTSFCFLDIRSPGLGDTAMYLCATSRDRGQNEQYFGPGTRLTVT.

The CDR3 loop is CASRSPARALGETQYF. Written as DNA, the CDR3 is TGTGCCAGCAGGTCTCCGGCCAGGGCCCTCGGAGAGACCCAGTACTTC. This rearrangement joins TRBV6-6 to TRBJ2-5, with D maybe TRBD1 (5 bases). V was trimmed by 6 bases and J by 4 bases, leaving 21 bases between them. CDR3 length: 16 residues. CDR1 is MNHNY, CDR2 SVGAGI, per germline (reference sequence).

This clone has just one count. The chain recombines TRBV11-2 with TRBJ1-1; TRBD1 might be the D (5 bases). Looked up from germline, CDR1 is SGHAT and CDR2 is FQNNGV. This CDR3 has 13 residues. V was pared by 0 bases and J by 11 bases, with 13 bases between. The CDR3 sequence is CASSLERGLGAFF. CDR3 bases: TGTGCCAGCAGCTTAGAGAGGGGACTGGGGGCTTTCTTT.

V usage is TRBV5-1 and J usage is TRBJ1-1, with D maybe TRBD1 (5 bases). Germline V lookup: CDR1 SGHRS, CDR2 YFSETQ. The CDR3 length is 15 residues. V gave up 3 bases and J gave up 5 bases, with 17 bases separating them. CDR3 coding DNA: TGCGCCAGCAGCTCGGGTCCCATAAAGGGGACTGAAGCTTTCTTT. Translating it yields CASSSGPIKGTEAFF.

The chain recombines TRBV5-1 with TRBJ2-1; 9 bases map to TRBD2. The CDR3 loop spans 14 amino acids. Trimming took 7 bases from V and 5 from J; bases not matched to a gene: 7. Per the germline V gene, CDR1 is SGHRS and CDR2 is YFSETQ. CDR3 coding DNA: TGCGCCAGCCGGGGACTAGCCGAAAACAATGAGCAGTTCTTC. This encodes CASRGLAENNEQFF. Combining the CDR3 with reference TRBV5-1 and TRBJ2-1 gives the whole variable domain KAGVTQTPRYLIKTRGQQVTLSCSPISGHRSVSWYQQTPGQGLQFLFEYFSETQRNKGNFPGRFSGRQFSNSRSEMNVSTLELGDSALYLCASRGLAENNEQFFGPGTRLTVL.

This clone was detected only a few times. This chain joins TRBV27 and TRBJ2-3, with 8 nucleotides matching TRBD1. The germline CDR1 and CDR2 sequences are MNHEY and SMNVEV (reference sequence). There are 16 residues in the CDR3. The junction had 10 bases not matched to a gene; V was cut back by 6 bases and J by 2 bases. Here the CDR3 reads CASRLGDRGLTDTQYF. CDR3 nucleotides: TGTGCCAGCAGACTGGGTGACAGGGGCCTCACAGATACGCAGTATTTT.